This TCR beta chain was retrieved from a study of blood T cell repertoires in COVID-19. Across the study: Nucleic acid was either cDNA or gDNA, and it came from T cells, B-cell-depleted T cells, or PBMCs.

In the authors' methods: Nucleated cell counts were estimated from reference gene primer amplification. Here immunoSEQ multiplex PCR was the method, and the copy in TCRdb shows in-frame clones only, minus some. That table gives V, J and clone size, and the DNA gave D and trimming. The profile shows about 110,000 clones, approximately 88% of them singletons. The CDR3 is 16 residues long. Germline CDR1 reads SGHTS; CDR2 reads YDEGEE. V lost 2 bases and J lost 6, with 18 bases in between. Specimen: peripheral blood. This receptor was identified in a human donor in a cohort sampled during active COVID-19. V gene TRBV5-8 combines with J gene TRBJ2-1, with TRBD2 as a possible D gene (6 bases). CDR3 DNA: TGTGCCAGCAGCTTTCTCCCGGCGGGGTATAGCAATGAGCAGTTCTTC. Its translation: CASSFLPAGYSNEQFF.